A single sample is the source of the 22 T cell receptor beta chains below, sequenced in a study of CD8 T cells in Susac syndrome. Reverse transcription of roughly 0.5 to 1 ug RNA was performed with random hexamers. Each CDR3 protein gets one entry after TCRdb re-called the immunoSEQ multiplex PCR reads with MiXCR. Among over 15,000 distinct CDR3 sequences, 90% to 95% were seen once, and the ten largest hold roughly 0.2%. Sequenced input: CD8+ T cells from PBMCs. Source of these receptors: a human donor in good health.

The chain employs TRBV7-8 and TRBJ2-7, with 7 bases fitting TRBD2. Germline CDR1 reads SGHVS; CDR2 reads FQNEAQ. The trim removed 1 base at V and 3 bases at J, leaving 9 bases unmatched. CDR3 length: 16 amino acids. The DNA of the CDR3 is TGTGCCAGCAGCTTAGAGGCGGGAGACAGCATCTACGAGCAGTACGTC. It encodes CASSLEAGDSIYEQYV.

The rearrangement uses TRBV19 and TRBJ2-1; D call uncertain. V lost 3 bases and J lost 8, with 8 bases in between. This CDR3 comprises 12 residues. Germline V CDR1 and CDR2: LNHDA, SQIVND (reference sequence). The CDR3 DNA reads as TGTGCCAGTAGTATCTCTCTCTATGAGCAGTTCTTC. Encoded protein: CASSISLYEQFF.

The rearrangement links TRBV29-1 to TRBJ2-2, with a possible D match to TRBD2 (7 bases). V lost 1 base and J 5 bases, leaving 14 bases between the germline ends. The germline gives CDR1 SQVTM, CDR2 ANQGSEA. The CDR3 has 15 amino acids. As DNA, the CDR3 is TGCAGCGTTGAAGGTCGGGGGGCGCAAACCGGGGAGCTGTTTTTT. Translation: CSVEGRGAQTGELFF.

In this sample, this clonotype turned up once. The CDR3 DNA reads TGCGCCAGCGGGGCACCGGGACAGTCAAACTATGGCTACACCTTC. Translated: CASGAPGQSNYGYTF. The chain links TRBV23-1 to TRBJ1-2; TRBD1 matches 7 bases. TRBV23-1 has ORF status, its function being uncertain. V was pared by 8 bases and J by 2 bases, with 11 bases of the junction left unmatched. This CDR3 is built from 15 residues.

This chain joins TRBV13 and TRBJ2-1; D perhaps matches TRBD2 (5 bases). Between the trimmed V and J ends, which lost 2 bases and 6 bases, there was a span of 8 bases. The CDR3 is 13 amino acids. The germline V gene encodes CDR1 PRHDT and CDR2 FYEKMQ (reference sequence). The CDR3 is CASSLLALNEQFF. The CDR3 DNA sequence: TGTGCCAGCAGCTTACTAGCTCTCAATGAGCAGTTCTTC.

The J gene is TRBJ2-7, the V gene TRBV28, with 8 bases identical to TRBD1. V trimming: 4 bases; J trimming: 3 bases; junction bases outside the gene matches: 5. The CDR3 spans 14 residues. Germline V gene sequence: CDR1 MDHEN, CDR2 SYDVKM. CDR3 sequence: CASSSPGGSYEQYV. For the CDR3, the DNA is TGTGCCAGCAGTTCCCCAGGGGGCAGCTACGAGCAGTACGTC.

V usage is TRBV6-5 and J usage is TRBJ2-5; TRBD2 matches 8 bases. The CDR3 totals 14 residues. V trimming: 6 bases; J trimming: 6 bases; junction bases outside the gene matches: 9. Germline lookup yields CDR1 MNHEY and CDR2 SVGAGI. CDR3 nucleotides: TGTGCCAGCAGCTATAGCGGGATGGAGCAGACCCAGTACTTC. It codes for CASSYSGMEQTQYF.

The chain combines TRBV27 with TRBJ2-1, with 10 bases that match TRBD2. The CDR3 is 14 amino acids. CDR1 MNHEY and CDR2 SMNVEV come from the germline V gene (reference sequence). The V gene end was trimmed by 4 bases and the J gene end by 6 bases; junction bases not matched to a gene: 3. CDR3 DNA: TGTGCCAGCAGTTACCTAGCGGGAGTCAATGAGCAGTTCTTC. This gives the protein CASSYLAGVNEQFF.

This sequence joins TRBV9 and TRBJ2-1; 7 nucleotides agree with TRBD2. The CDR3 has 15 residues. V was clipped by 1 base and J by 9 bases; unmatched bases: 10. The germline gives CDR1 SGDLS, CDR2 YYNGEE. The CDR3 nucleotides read TGTGCCAGCAGCGTATACGACGGGGGGTCTGGTGAGCAGTTCTTC. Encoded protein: CASSVYDGGSGEQFF.

Here the CDR3 reads CASSVQGSYNEQFF. CDR3 nucleotides: TGTGCCAGCAGCGTGCAAGGGTCCTACAATGAGCAGTTCTTC. The J gene is TRBJ2-1, the V gene TRBV9; D gene unclear. The germline gives CDR1 SGDLS, CDR2 YYNGEE. The CDR3 is 14 amino acids. Trimming removed 2 bases at V and 1 base at J, with 7 bases between.

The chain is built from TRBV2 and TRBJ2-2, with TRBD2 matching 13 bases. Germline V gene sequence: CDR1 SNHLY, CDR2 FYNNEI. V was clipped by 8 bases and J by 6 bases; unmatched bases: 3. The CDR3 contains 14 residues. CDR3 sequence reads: CASGTSGISGELFF. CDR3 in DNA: TGTGCCAGCGGGACTAGCGGGATTTCCGGGGAGCTGTTTTTT.

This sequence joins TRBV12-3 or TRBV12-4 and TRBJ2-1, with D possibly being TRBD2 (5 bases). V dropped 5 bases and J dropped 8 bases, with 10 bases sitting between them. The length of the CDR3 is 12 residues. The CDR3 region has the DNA TGTGCCAGCAGTCCCGGGGATCATGAGCAGTTCTTC. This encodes CASSPGDHEQFF.

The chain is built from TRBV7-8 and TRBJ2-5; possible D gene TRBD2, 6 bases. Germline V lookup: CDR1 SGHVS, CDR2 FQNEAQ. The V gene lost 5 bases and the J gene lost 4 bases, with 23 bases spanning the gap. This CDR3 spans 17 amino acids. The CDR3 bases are TGTGCCAGCAGCCTACTATATTTACGACTAGTTCTAGAGACCCAGTACTTC. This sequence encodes CASSLLYLRLVLETQYF.

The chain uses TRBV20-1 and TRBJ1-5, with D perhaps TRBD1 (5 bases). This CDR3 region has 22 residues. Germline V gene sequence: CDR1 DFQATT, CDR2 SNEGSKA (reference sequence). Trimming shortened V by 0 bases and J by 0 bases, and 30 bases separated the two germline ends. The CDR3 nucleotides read TGCAGTGCTAGAGATCTGTGGGTTGTTCGGGGGAACCACCGGGATAGCAATCAGCCCCAGCATTTT. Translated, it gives CSARDLWVVRGNHRDSNQPQHF.

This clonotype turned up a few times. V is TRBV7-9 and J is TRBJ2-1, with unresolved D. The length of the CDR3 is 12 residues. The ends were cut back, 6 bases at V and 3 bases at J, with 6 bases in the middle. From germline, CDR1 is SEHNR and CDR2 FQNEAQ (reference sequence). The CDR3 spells CASSLGYNEQFF. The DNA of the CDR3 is TGTGCCAGCAGTTTGGGCTACAATGAGCAGTTCTTC.

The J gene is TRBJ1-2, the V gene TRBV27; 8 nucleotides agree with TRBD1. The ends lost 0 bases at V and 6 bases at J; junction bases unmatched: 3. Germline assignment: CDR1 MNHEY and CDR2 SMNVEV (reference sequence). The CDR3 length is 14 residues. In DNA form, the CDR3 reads TGTGCCAGCAGTTTATCGGCAGGGGGCGATGGCTACACCTTC. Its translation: CASSLSAGGDGYTF.

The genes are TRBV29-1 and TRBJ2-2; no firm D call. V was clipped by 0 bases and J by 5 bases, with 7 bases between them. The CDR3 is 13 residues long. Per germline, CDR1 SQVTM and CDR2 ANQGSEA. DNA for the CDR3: TGCAGCGTTGAAGATTACAGTACCGGGGAGCTGTTTTTT. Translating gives CSVEDYSTGELFF.

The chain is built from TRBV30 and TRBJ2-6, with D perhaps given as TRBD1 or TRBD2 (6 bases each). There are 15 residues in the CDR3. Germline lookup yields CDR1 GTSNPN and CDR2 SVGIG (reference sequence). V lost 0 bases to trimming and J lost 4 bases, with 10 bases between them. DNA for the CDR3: TGTGCCTGGAGTGTGGGGGGCGAGGGGGCCAACGTCCTGACTTTC. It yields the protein CAWSVGGEGANVLTF.

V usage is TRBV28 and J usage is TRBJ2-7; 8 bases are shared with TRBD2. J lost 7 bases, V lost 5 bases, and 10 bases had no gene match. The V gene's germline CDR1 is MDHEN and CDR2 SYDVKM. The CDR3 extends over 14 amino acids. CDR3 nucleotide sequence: TGTGCCAGCAGTCCCCGCGGAGCGGGAGTAGAGCAGTACTTC. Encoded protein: CASSPRGAGVEQYF.

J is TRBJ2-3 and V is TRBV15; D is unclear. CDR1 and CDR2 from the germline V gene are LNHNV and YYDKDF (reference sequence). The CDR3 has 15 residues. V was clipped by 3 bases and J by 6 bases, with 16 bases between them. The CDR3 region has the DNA TGTGCCACCAGCAGGGGTGAGATGGGTGCGGATACGCAGTATTTT. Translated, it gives CATSRGEMGADTQYF.

In DNA, the CDR3 is TGTGCCAGCAGTTTTTCCGGGACACCGGATGGGGAGCTGTTTTTT. Translated, it gives CASSFSGTPDGELFF. The rearrangement links TRBV12-3 or TRBV12-4 to TRBJ2-2, with D possibly matching TRBD1 (6 bases). The ends were cut back, 3 bases at V and 8 bases at J, with 16 bases in the middle. CDR3 length: 15 residues.

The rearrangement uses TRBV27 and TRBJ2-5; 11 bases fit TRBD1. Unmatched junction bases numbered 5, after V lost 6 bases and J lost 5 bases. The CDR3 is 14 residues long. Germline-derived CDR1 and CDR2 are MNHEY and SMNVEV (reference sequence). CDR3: CASSGTGGRETQYF. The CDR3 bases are TGTGCCAGCAGCGGGACAGGGGGTCGGGAGACCCAGTACTTC.